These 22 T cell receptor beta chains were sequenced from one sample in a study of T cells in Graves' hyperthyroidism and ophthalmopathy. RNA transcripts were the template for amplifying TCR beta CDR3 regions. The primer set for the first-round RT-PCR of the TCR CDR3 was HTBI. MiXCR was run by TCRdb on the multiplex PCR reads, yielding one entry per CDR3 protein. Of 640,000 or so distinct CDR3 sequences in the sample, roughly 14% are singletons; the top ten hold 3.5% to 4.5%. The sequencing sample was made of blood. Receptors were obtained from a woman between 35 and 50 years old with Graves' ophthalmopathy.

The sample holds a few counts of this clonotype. CDR3 loop: CASSPRDTPNRNTEAFF. In nucleotides, the CDR3 is TGTGCCAGCAGTCCCCGGGACACGCCGAATCGGAACACTGAAGCTTTCTTT. This rearrangement joins TRBV12-3 or TRBV12-4 to TRBJ1-1; a weak D match, TRBD1 (6 bases). The CDR3 runs to 17 residues. Trimming took 5 bases from V and 1 from J, leaving 20 bases between them.

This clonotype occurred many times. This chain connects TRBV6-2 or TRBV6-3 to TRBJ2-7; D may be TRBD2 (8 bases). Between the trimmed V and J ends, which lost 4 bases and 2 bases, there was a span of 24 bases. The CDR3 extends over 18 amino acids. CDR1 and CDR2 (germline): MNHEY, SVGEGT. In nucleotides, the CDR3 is TGTGCCAGCAGTTTACCCAGGGGGGAGACTAGCGAAACCTACGAGCAGTACTTC. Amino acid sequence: CASSLPRGETSETYEQYF.

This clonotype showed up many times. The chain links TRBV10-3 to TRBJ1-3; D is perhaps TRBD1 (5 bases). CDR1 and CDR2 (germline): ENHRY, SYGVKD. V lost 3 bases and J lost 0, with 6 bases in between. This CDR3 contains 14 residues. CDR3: CAISERGSGNTIYF. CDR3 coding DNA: TGTGCCATCAGTGAAAGGGGCTCTGGAAACACCATATATTTT.

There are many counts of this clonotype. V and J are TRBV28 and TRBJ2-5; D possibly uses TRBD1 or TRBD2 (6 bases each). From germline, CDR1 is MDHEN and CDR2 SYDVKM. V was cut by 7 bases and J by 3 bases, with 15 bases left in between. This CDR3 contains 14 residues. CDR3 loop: CASMGHGGEETQYF. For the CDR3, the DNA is TGTGCCAGCATGGGACACGGAGGGGAAGAGACCCAGTACTTC.

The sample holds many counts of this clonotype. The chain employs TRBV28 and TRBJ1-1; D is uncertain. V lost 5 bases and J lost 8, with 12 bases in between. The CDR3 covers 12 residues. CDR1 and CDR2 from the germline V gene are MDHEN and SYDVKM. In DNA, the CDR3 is TGTGCCAGCAGTCCCGGGCGATTCGAAGCTTTCTTT. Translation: CASSPGRFEAFF.

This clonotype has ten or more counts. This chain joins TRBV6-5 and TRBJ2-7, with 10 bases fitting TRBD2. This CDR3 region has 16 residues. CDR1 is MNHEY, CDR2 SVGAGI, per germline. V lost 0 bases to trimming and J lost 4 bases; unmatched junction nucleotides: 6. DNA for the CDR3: TGTGCCAGCAGTTACTCGCTTACTAGCGGGAAGTACGAGCAGTACTTC. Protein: CASSYSLTSGKYEQYF.

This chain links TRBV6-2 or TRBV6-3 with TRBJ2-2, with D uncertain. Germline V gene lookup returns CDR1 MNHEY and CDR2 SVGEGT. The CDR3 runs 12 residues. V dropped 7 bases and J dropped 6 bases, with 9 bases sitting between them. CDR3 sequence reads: CASTTTSGELFF. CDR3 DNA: TGTGCCAGCACCACGACTTCCGGGGAGCTGTTTTTT.

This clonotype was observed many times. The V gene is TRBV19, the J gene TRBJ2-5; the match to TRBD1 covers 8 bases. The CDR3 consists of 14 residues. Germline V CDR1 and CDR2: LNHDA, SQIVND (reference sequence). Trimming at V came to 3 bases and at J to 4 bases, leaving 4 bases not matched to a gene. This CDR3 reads CASSIGQGGETQYF. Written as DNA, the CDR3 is TGTGCCAGTAGTATCGGACAGGGTGGAGAGACCCAGTACTTC. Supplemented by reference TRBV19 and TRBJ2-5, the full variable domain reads DGGITQSPKYLFRKEGQNVTLSCEQNLNHDAMYWYRQDPGQGLRLIYYSQIVNDFQKGDIAEGYSVSREKKESFPLTVTSAQKNPTAFYLCASSIGQGGETQYFGPGTRLLVL.

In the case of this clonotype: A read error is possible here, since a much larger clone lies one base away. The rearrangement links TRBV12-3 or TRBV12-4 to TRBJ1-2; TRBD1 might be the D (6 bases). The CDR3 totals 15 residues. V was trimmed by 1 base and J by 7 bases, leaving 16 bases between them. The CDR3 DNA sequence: TGTGCCAGCAGTTTAGTTGGGGGGCGCATAGGTGGCTACACCTTC. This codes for CASSLVGGRIGGYTF.

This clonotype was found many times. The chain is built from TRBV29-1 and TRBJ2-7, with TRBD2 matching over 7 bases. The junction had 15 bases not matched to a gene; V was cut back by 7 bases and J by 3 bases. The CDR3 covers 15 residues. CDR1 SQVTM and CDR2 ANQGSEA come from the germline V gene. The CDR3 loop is CSAVEAGDSGYEQYF. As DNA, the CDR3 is TGCAGCGCCGTTGAGGCGGGGGACTCCGGCTACGAGCAGTACTTC.

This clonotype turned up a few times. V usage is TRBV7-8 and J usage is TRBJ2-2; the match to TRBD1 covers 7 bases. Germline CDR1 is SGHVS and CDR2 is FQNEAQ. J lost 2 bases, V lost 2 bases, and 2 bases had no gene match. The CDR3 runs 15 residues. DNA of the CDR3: TGTGCCAGCAGCTTACAGGGGGACAACACCGGGGAGCTGTTTTTT. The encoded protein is CASSLQGDNTGELFF.

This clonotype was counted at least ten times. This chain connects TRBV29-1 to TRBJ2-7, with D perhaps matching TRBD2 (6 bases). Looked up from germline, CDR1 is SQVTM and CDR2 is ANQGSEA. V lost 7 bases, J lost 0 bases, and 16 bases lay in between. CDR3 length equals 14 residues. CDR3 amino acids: CSALRDFSSYEQYF. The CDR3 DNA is TGCAGCGCCCTCCGGGACTTTTCCTCCTACGAGCAGTACTTC.

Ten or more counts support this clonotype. Here the CDR3 DNA reads TGTGCCGGAAACACGGGCGATCAGCCCCAGCATTTT. This sequence encodes CAGNTGDQPQHF. This chain connects TRBV28 to TRBJ1-5; the D is unclear. The CDR3 sequence is 12 residues long. The V gene's germline CDR1 is MDHEN and CDR2 SYDVKM. V was shortened by 11 bases and J by 5 bases, with 13 bases between the two germline ends. The full variable domain, rest sourced from reference TRBV28 and TRBJ1-5, is DVKVTQSSRYLVKRTGEKVFLECVQDMDHENMFWYRQDPGLGLRLIYFSYDVKMKEKGDIPEGYSVSREKKERFSLILESASTNQTSMYLCAGNTGDQPQHFGDGTRLSIL.

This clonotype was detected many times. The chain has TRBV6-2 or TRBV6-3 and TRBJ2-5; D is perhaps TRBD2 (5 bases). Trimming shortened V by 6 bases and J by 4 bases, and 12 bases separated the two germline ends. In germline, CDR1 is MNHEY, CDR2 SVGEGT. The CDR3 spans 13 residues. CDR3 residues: CASRPGIRETQYF. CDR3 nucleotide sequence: TGTGCCAGCAGGCCGGGAATACGAGAGACCCAGTACTTC.

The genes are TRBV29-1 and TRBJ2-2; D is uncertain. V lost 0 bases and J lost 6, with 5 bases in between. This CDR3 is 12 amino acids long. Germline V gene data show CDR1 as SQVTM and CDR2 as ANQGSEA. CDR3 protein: CSVEDAPGELFF. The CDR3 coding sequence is TGCAGCGTTGAAGATGCCCCCGGGGAGCTGTTTTTT.

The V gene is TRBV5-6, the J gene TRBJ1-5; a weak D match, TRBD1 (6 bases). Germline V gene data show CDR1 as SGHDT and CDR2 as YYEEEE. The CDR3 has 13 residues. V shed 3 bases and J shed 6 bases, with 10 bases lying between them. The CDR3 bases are TGTGCCAGCAGCTCTTACAGGGCTCAGCCCCAGCATTTT. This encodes CASSSYRAQPQHF.

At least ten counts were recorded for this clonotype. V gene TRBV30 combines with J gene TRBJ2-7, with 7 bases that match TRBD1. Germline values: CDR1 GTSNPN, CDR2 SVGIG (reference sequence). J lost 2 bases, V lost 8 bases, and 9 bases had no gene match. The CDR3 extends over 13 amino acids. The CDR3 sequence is CAVGTANAYEQYF. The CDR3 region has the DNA TGTGCCGTTGGGACAGCAAATGCCTACGAGCAGTACTTC. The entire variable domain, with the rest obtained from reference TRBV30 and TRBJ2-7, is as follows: SQTIHQWPATLVQPVGSPLSLECTVEGTSNPNLYWYRQAAGRGLQLLFYSVGIGQISSEVPQNLSASRPQDRQFILSSKKLLLSDSGFYLCAVGTANAYEQYFGPGTRLTVT.

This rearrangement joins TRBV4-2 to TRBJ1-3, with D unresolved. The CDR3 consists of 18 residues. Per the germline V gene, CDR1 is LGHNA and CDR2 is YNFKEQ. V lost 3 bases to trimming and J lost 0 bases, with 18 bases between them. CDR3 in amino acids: CASSQSVRVTYSGNTIYF. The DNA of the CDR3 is TGTGCCAGCAGCCAGAGTGTAAGGGTTACGTACTCTGGAAACACCATATATTTT.

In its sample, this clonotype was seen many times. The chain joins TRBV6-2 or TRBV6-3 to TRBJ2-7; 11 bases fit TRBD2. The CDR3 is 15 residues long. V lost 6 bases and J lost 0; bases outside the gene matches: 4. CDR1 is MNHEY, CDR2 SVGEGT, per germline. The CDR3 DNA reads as TGTGCCAGCAGAACTAGCGGGAGAGGCTCCTACGAGCAGTACTTC. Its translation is CASRTSGRGSYEQYF.

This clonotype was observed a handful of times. CDR3 region: CATSARGTGAISEQYF. CDR3 coding DNA: TGTGCCACCAGCGCCCGCGGGACAGGGGCGATCAGCGAGCAGTACTTC. The chain employs TRBV15 and TRBJ2-7; 10 positions agree with TRBD1. The ends lost 5 bases at V and 6 bases at J; junction bases unmatched: 13. Per the germline V gene, CDR1 is LNHNV and CDR2 is YYDKDF (reference sequence). CDR3 size: 16 residues.

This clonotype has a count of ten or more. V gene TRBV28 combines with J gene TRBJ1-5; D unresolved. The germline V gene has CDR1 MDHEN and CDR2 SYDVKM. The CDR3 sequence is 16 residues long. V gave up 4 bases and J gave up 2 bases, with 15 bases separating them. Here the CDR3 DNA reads TGTGCCAGCAGTTCCCCGGGAGCAGCCGGCAATCAGCCCCAGCATTTT. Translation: CASSSPGAAGNQPQHF.

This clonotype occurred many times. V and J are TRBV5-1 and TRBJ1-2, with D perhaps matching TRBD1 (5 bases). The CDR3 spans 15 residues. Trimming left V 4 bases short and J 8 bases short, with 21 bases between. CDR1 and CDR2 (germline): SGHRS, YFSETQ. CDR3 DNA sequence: TGCGCCAGCAGCCCCCAAGTAATGGGGGTAGGCGGCTACACCTTC. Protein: CASSPQVMGVGGYTF.